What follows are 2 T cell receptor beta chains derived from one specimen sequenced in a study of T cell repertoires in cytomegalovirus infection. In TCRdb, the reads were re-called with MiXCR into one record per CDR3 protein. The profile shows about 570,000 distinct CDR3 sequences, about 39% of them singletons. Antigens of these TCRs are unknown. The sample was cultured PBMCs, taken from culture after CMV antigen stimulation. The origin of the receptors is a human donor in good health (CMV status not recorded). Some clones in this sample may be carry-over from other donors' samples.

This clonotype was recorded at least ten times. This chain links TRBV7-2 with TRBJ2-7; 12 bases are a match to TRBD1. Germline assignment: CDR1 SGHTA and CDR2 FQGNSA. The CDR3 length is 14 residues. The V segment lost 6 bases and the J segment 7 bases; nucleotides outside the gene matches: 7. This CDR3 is CASSRGQGAREQYF. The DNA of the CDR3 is TGTGCCAGCAGTAGGGGACAGGGGGCAAGAGAGCAGTACTTC.

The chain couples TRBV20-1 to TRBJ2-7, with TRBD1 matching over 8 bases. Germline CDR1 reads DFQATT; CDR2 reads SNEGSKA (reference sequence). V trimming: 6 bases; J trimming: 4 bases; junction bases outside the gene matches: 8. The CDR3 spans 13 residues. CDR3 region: CSATGTGDYEQYF. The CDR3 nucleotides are TGCAGTGCAACCGGGACAGGTGATTACGAGCAGTACTTC.